The entry below describes one T cell receptor beta chain. This sample is part of a study of CD8 T cells in Susac syndrome. Random-hexamer reverse transcription was applied to about 0.5 to 1 ug RNA. TCRdb reprocessed the immunoSEQ multiplex PCR reads via MiXCR and lists one record per CDR3 protein. The table shows about 400,000 distinct CDR3 sequences, with approximately 85% occurring only once. Germline V gene lookup returns CDR1 WSHSY and CDR2 SAAADI. CDR3 length equals 13 residues. The V end was cut by 5 bases, the J end by 6 bases, with 12 bases between. The sample comprised CD8+ T cells from PBMCs. The V and J genes are TRBV10-2 and TRBJ2-3; D is unresolved. This clonotype was sampled from a human donor with multiple sclerosis. The chain's CDR3 is CASSSLLADTQYF. For the CDR3, the DNA is TGCGCCAGCAGTTCACTTCTGGCGGATACGCAGTATTTT.